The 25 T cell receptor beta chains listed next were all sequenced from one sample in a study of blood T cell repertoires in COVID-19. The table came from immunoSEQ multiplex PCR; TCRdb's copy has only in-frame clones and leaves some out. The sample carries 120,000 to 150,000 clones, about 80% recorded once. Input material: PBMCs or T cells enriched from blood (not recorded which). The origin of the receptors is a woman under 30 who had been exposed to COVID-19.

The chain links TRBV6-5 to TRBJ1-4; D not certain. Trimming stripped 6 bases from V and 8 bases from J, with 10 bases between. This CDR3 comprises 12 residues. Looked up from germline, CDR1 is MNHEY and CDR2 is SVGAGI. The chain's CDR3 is CASRLTGEKLFF. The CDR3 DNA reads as TGTGCCAGCAGACTCACGGGAGAAAAACTGTTTTTT.

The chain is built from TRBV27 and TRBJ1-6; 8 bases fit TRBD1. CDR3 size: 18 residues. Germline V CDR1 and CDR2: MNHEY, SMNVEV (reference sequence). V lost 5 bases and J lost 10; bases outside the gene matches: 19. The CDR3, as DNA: TGTGCCAGCAGTCTAAGGCCCCCCCTCAGGGGGCCCCAATCACCCCTCCACTTT. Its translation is CASSLRPPLRGPQSPLHF.

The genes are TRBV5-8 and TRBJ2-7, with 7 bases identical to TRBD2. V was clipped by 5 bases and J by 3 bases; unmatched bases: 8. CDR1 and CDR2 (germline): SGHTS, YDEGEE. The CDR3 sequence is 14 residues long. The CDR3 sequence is CASSRTSRVYEQYF. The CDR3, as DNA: TGTGCCAGCAGTAGGACTAGTCGGGTCTACGAGCAGTACTTC.

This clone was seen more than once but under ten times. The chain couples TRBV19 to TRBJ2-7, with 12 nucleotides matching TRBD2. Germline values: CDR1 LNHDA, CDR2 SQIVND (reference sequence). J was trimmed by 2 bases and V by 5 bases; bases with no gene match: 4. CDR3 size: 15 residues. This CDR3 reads CASSPRTSGAYEQYF. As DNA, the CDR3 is TGTGCCAGTAGTCCCCGGACTAGCGGGGCCTACGAGCAGTACTTC.

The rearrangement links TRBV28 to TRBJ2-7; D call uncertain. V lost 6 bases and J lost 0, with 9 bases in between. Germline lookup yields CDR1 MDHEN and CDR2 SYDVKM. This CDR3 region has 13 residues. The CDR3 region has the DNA TGTGCCAGCAGGCCAGCAGGCTCCTACGAGCAGTACTTC. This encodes CASRPAGSYEQYF. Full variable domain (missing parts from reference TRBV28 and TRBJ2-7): DVKVTQSSRYLVKRTGEKVFLECVQDMDHENMFWYRQDPGLGLRLIYFSYDVKMKEKGDIPEGYSVSREKKERFSLILESASTNQTSMYLCASRPAGSYEQYFGPGTRLTVT.

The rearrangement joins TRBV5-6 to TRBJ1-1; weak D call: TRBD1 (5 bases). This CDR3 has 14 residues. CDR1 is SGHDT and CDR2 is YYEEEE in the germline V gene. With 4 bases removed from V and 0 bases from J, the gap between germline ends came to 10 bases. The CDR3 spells CASSGGALNTEAFF. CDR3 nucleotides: TGTGCCAGCAGCGGAGGGGCGTTGAACACTGAAGCTTTCTTT. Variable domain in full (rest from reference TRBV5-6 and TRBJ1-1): DAGVTQSPTHLIKTRGQQVTLRCSPKSGHDTVSWYQQALGQGPQFIFQYYEEEERQRGNFPDRFSGHQFPNYSSELNVNALLLGDSALYLCASSGGALNTEAFFGQGTRLTVV.

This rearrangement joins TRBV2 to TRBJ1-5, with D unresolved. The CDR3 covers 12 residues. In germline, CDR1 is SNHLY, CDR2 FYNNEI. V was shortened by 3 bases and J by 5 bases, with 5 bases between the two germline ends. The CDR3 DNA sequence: TGTGCCAGCAGTGACGGGGATCAGCCCCAGCATTTT. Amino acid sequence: CASSDGDQPQHF. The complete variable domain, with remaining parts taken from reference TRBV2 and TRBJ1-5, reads EPEVTQTPSHQVTQMGQEVILRCVPISNHLYFYWYRQILGQKVEFLVSFYNNEISEKSEIFDDQFSVERPDGSNFTLKIRSTKLEDSAMYFCASSDGDQPQHFGDGTRLSIL.

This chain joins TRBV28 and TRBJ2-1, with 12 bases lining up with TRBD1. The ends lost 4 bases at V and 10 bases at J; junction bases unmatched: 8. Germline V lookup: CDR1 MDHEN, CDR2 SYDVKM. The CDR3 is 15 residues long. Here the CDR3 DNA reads TGTGCCAGCAGTTCCGGGACAGGGGGCGCGAAGGAGCAGTTCTTC. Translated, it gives CASSSGTGGAKEQFF.

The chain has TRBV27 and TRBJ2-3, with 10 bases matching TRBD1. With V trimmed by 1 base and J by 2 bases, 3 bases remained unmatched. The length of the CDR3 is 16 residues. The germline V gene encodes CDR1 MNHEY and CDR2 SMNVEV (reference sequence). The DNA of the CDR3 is TGTGCCAGCAGTTTATTTGGGACAGGGGTCACAGATACGCAGTATTTT. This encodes CASSLFGTGVTDTQYF.

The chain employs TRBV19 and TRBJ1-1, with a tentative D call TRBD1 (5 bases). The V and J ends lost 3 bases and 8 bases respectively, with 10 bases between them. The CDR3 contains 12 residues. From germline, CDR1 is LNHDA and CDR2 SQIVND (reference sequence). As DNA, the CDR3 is TGTGCCAGTAGTATCATCCAGGGCGAAGCTTTCTTT. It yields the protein CASSIIQGEAFF.

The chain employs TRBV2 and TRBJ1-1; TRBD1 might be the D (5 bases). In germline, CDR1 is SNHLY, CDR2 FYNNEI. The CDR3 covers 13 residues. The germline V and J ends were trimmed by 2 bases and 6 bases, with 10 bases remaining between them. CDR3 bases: TGTGCCAGCAGTGAACAGGGCGTCGCTGAAGCTTTCTTT. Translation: CASSEQGVAEAFF.

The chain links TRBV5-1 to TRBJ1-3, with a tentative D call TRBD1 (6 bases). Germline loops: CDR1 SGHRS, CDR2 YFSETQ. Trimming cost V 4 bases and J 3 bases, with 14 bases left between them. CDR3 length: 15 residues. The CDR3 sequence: CASSPITGNGNTIYF. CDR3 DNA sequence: TGCGCCAGCAGCCCGATCACAGGGAATGGAAACACCATATATTTT.

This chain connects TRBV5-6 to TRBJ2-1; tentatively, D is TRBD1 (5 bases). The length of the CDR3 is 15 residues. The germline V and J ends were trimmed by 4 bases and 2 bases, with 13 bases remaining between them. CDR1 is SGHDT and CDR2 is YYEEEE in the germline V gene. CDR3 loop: CASSQQVTPYNEQFF. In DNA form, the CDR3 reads TGTGCCAGCAGCCAACAGGTTACTCCCTACAATGAGCAGTTCTTC.

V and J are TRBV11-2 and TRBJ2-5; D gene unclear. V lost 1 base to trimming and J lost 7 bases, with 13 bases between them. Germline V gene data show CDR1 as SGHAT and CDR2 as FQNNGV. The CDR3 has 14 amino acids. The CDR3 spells CASSLGGNWRTQYF. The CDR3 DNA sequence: TGTGCCAGCAGCTTAGGCGGCAACTGGAGGACCCAGTACTTC.

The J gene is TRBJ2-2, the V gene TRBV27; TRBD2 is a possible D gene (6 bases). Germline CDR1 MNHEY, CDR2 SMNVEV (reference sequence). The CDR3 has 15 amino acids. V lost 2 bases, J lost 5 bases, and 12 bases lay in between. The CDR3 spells CASSLAGRGTGELFF. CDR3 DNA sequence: TGTGCCAGCAGTTTAGCGGGGCGCGGGACCGGGGAGCTGTTTTTT.

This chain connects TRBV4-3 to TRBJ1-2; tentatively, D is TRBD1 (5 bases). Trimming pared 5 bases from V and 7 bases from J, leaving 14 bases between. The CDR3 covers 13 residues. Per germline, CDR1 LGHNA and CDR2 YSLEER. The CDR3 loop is CASSSSVRAGYTF. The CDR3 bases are TGCGCCAGCAGCTCATCGGTCAGGGCTGGCTACACCTTC.

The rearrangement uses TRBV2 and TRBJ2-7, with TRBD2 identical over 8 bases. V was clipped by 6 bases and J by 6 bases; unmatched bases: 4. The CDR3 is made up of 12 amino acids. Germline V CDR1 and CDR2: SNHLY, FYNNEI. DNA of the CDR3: TGTGCCAGCAGCTACGGGGGGGCCGAGCAGTACTTC. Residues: CASSYGGAEQYF.

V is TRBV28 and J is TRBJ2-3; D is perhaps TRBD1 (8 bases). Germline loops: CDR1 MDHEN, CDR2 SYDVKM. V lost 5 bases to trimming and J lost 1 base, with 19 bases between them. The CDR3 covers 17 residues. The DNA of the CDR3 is TGTGCCAGCAGTGACCCCTTACAGGGGGGGGGCACAGATACGCAGTATTTT. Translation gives CASSDPLQGGGTDTQYF.

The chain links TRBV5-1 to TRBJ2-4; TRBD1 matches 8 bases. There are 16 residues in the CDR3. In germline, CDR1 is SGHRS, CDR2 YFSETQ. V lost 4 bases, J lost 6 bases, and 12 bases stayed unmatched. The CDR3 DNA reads TGCGCCAGCAGCCCGGGGACAGGACGATGGGGAAACATTCAGTACTTC. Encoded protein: CASSPGTGRWGNIQYF.

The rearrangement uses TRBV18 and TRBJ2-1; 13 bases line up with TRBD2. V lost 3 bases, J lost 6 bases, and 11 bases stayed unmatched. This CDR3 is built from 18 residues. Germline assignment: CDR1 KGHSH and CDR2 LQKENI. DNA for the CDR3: TGTGCCAGCTCACCCCCCGGGACTAGCGGGAATTGGGGCAATGAGCAGTTCTTC. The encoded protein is CASSPPGTSGNWGNEQFF.

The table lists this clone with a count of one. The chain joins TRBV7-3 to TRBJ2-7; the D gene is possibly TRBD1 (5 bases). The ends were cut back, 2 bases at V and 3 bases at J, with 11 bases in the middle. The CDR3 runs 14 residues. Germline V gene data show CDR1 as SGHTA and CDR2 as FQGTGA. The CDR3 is CASSLDDSRYEQYF. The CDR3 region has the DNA TGTGCCAGCAGCTTAGATGACAGCCGCTACGAGCAGTACTTC.

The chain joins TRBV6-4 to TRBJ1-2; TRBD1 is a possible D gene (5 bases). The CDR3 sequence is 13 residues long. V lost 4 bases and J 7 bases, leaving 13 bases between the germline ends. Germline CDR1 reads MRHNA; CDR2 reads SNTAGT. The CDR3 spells CASSASGVGGYTF. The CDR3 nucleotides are TGTGCCAGCAGTGCATCGGGGGTGGGTGGCTACACCTTC.

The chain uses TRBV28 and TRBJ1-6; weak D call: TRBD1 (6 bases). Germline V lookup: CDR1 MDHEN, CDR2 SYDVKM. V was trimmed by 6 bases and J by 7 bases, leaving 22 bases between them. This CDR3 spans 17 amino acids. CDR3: CASRAAPTGFWNSPLHF. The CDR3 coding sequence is TGTGCCAGCAGGGCGGCCCCTACAGGGTTTTGGAATTCACCCCTCCACTTT.

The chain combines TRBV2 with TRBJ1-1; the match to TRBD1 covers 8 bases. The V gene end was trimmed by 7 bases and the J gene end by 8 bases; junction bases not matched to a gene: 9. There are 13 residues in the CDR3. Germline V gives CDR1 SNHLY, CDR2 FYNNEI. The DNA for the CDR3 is TGTGCCAGCATGATACAGGGGGGAAAAGAAGCTTTCTTT. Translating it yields CASMIQGGKEAFF. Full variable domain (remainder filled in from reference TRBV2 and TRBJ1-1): EPEVTQTPSHQVTQMGQEVILRCVPISNHLYFYWYRQILGQKVEFLVSFYNNEISEKSEIFDDQFSVERPDGSNFTLKIRSTKLEDSAMYFCASMIQGGKEAFFGQGTRLTVV.

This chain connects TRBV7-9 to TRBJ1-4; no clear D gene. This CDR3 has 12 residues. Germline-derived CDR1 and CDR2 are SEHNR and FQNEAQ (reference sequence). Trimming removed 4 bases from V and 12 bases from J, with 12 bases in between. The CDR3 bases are TGTGCCAGCAGCTACACCGCCCGGGAACTGTTTTTT. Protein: CASSYTARELFF.